This T cell receptor (beta chain) was retrieved from a study of T-cell memory formation after mild COVID-19. Findings and caveats of the study: Shrinking CD4+ clones were chiefly CM and EM; CD8+ ones were chiefly EMRA. Some responding clones appeared in pre-infection memory, suggesting cross-reactive memory joined.

Remarks on this clonotype: What it binds is not known.

TCR alpha and TCR beta cDNA libraries carrying sample barcodes and UMIs were produced by 5'RACE using constant-segment primers. TCRdb re-called the 5' RACE reads through MiXCR, storing one row per CDR3 protein. The sample includes hundreds of thousands of distinct CDR3 sequences, around 28% seen only once; the top ten take approximately 13%. Source material: PBMCs or a T cell subset sorted from them (not recorded which). This TCR came from an adult woman who had mild COVID-19 (a few samples of this study predate the infection). Cell type and time point are not known.

The CDR3 here is CASSFIRSSFGETQYF. The CDR3, as DNA: TGTGCCAGCAGCTTTATCCGGAGTAGCTTCGGGGAGACCCAGTACTTC. The V call is TRBV7-3, the J call TRBJ2-5; D not resolved. CDR1 SGHTA and CDR2 FQGTGA come from the germline V gene. The CDR3 covers 16 residues. The V gene lost 3 bases and the J gene lost 5 bases, with 19 bases spanning the gap.